The 21 T cell receptor beta chains reported below all come from one sample, sequenced in a study of synovial regulatory T cells in juvenile arthritis. Using immunoSEQ multiplex PCR, the repertoire was profiled, and TCRdb retains in-frame clones only, with some absent. The table lists about 10,000 clones, with approximately 0.35% in the top ten. Sequencing input: Treg cells from blood. Subset of the sample: remaining (HLA-DR-negative) circulating blood Treg cells. The receptors derive from a donor aged 2 to 35 with juvenile idiopathic arthritis.

The chain recombines TRBV4-1 with TRBJ2-3; TCRdb returns TRBD2, unconfirmable since there is no DNA. Germline loops: CDR1 MGHRA, CDR2 YSYEKL. This CDR3 has 16 amino acids. DNA is not recorded here. The CDR3 sequence: CASSPAASVRTDTQYF.

This sequence joins TRBV10-1 and TRBJ1-5; the D call of TRBD1 rests on TCRdb alone, since no DNA is present to check it. There are 17 residues in the CDR3. No DNA is listed. Germline lookup yields CDR1 WNHNN and CDR2 SYGVQD (reference sequence). The CDR3 loop reads CASRELPGTGVNQPQHF.

V is TRBV10-3 and J is TRBJ1-2; TCRdb selects TRBD1, and the lack of DNA leaves this call unchecked. This CDR3 region has 13 residues. This entry has no DNA. Germline V gene sequence: CDR1 ENHRY, CDR2 SYGVKD. This CDR3 reads CATTGGGGYGYTF.

V is TRBV5-6 and J is TRBJ2-7. CDR1 SGHDT and CDR2 YYEEEE come from the germline V gene. The CDR3 is made up of 14 amino acids. No DNA is listed. CDR3 region: CASSLEPGSYEQYF. Combining the CDR3 with reference TRBV5-6 and TRBJ2-7 gives the whole variable domain DAGVTQSPTHLIKTRGQQVTLRCSPKSGHDTVSWYQQALGQGPQFIFQYYEEEERQRGNFPDRFSGHQFPNYSSELNVNALLLGDSALYLCASSLEPGSYEQYFGPGTRLTVT.

The J gene is TRBJ1-2, the V gene TRBV10-3; the D gene TCRdb calls, TRBD1, cannot be checked with no DNA. The CDR3 has 14 residues. The protein alone is recorded here. Germline CDR1 and CDR2: ENHRY and SYGVKD. Here the CDR3 reads CAISDSGGIDGYTF.

The chain uses TRBV4-1 and TRBJ2-3; the D gene TCRdb calls, TRBD1, cannot be checked with no DNA. This CDR3 is 15 amino acids long. DNA is not recorded here. The germline gives CDR1 MGHRA, CDR2 YSYEKL. The CDR3: CASSQDFGGLDTQYF.

V and J are TRBV19 and TRBJ1-4; TCRdb's D call of TRBD1 is untestable without DNA. This CDR3 comprises 15 residues. The DNA sequence is not available. The germline V gene encodes CDR1 LNHDA and CDR2 SQIVND (reference sequence). The chain's CDR3 is CASSPTGTGFEKLFF.

This sequence joins TRBV10-1 and TRBJ2-7; TCRdb selects TRBD2, and the lack of DNA leaves this call unchecked. Germline CDR1 is WNHNN and CDR2 is SYGVQD (reference sequence). The CDR3 loop spans 16 amino acids. The protein alone is recorded here. CDR3 region: CASSERGLAVTYEQYF.

This sequence joins TRBV11-2 and TRBJ1-1. The germline gives CDR1 SGHAT, CDR2 FQNNGV. This CDR3 region has 12 residues. The protein alone is recorded here. This chain's CDR3 is CASSPGPPRAFF.

The V and J genes are TRBV12-5 and TRBJ2-7; TCRdb picks TRBD1, but there is no DNA to check that call. CDR3 length: 13 amino acids. No coding sequence is recorded. Germline lookup yields CDR1 LGHNT and CDR2 FRNRAP. CDR3 sequence: CASGWGEAYEQYF.

V usage is TRBV6-1 and J usage is TRBJ2-2; as DNA is missing, the TRBD1 call by TCRdb cannot be tested. In germline, CDR1 is MNHNS, CDR2 SASEGT. There are 13 residues in the CDR3. No DNA appears here. CDR3 loop: CASSGQGPGELFF.

The V call is TRBV7-9, the J call TRBJ1-2; TCRdb's D gene call, TRBD1, goes unchecked for lack of DNA. The CDR3 has 14 residues. Only the protein is on record. In germline, CDR1 is SEHNR, CDR2 FQNEAQ (reference sequence). The CDR3 sequence is CASSFTGGIYGYTF.

The chain couples TRBV29-1 to TRBJ1-2; TCRdb's assignment of TRBD1 cannot be checked, as there is no DNA. Looked up from germline, CDR1 is SQVTM and CDR2 is ANQGSEA. The CDR3 is made up of 12 amino acids. The coding DNA is unavailable. The CDR3 loop reads CSVEDSNYGYTF.

The chain carries TRBV2 and TRBJ2-7; with no DNA, the TCRdb D assignment of TRBD2 cannot be verified. Germline V gives CDR1 SNHLY, CDR2 FYNNEI. This CDR3 region has 14 residues. No DNA sequence was recorded. The CDR3 region is CASRSGRHLYEQYF.

The CDR3 reads CASSGPDGTDTQYF. The chain employs TRBV6-1 and TRBJ2-3. CDR3 length: 14 amino acids. Nucleotide data are not available. Germline V gives CDR1 MNHNS, CDR2 SASEGT.

J is TRBJ2-3 and V is TRBV7-2; TCRdb lists TRBD2, though no DNA is available to test this call. CDR3 length equals 16 residues. No DNA accompanies this entry. Germline CDR1 SGHTA, CDR2 FQGNSA. The CDR3 spells CASSLGPSGSTDTQYF. Full variable domain (remainder filled in from reference TRBV7-2 and TRBJ2-3): GAGVSQSPSNKVTEKGKDVELRCDPISGHTALYWYRQSLGQGLEFLIYFQGNSAPDKSGLPSDRFSAERTGGSVSTLTIQRTQQEDSAVYLCASSLGPSGSTDTQYFGPGTRLTVL.

V usage is TRBV11-2 and J usage is TRBJ2-3; absent DNA, TCRdb's TRBD2 call cannot be checked. Germline CDR1 is SGHAT and CDR2 is FQNNGV. The CDR3 runs 16 residues. The entry carries no DNA sequence. CDR3 loop: CASSSRLAGDLDTQYF.

This chain uses TRBV7-7 with TRBJ2-2; TCRdb designates TRBD1, a call that cannot be tested without DNA. Germline V gene sequence: CDR1 SSHAT, CDR2 FNYEAQ (reference sequence). The CDR3 runs 15 residues. This entry has no DNA. CDR3 protein: CATIQGRVITGELFF.

The chain joins TRBV5-1 to TRBJ2-1. There are 15 residues in the CDR3. Only the protein is available. Germline CDR1 is SGHRS and CDR2 is YFSETQ. The CDR3 here is CASSSEYLVYNEQFF.

This chain uses TRBV27 with TRBJ2-3; absent DNA, TCRdb's TRBD1 call cannot be checked. The CDR3 consists of 11 residues. Nucleotide data are not available. Looked up from germline, CDR1 is MNHEY and CDR2 is SMNVEV (reference sequence). The CDR3 is CASSYRDTQYF.

J is TRBJ2-2 and V is TRBV7-8; absent DNA, TCRdb's TRBD2 call cannot be checked. Per the germline V gene, CDR1 is SGHVS and CDR2 is FQNEAQ. The CDR3 loop spans 15 amino acids. There is no recorded DNA. The chain's CDR3 is CASSLASGNTGELFF.